This record covers a single T cell receptor (beta chain). Its cognate antigen is unknown. Unmatched junction bases numbered 2, after V lost 0 bases and J lost 4 bases. The CDR3 has 15 residues. Germline CDR1 LGHDT, CDR2 YNNKEL (reference sequence). This entry comes from a study of T cell responses to AZD1222 COVID-19 vaccine. Study-wide results and limits: Spike as a whole was targeted by vaccine-associated CD4 TCRs, dominant at 160-218 and 743-854.

Method: immunoSEQ multiplex PCR; TCRdb's copy keeps in-frame clones and lacks some. The table records 150,000 to 200,000 clones, 85% to 90% of them present only once. Sequencing used peripheral blood, obtained on day 0 of AZD1222 vaccination. V is TRBV3-1 (or the pseudogene TRBV3-2) and J is TRBJ2-7; 11 positions match TRBD2. The TCR comes from an adult in good health. For the CDR3, the DNA is TGTGCCAGCAGCCAAGAACTAGCGGGGGCGTACGAGCAGTACTTC. Its translation: CASSQELAGAYEQYF.